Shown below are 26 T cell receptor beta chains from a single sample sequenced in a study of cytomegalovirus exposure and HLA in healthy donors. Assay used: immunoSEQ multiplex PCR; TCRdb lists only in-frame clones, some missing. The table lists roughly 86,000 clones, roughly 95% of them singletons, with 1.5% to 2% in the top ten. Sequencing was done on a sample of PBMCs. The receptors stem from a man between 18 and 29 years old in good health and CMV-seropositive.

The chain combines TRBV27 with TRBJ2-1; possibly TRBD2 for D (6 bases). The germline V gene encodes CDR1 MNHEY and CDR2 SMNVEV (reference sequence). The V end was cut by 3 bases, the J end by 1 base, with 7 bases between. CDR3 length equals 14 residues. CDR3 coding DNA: TGTGCCAGCAGTTTCGGGGGTTCCTACAATGAGCAGTTCTTC. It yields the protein CASSFGGSYNEQFF.

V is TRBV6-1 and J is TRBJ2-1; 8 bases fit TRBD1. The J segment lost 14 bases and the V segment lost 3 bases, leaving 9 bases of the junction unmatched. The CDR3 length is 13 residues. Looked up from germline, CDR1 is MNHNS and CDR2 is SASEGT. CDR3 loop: CASSESRQGWEFF. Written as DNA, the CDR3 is TGTGCCAGCAGTGAGTCCCGACAGGGGTGGGAGTTCTTC.

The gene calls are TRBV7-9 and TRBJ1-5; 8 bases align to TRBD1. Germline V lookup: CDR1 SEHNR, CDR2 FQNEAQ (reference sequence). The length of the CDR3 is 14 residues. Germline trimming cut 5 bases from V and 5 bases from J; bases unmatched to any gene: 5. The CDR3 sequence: CASSVAGGHQPQHF. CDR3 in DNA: TGTGCCAGCAGCGTCGCAGGGGGCCATCAGCCCCAGCATTTT.

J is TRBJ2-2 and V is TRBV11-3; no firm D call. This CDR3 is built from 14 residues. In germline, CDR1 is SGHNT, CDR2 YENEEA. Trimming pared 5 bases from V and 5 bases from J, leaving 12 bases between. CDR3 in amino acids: CASSESSATGELFF. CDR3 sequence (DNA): TGTGCCAGCAGCGAGTCGAGTGCTACCGGGGAGCTGTTTTTT.

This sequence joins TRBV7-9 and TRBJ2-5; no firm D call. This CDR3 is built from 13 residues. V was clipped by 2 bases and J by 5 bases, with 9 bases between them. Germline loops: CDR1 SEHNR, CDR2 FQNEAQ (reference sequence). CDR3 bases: TGTGCCAGCAGCTTAATATCCGGGGAGACCCAGTACTTC. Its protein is CASSLISGETQYF.

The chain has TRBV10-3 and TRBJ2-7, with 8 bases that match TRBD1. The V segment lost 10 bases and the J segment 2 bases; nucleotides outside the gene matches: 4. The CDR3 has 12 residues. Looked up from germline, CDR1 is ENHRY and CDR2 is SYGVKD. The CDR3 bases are TGTGCCACCGGACAGGGAGCCTACGAGCAGTACTTC. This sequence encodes CATGQGAYEQYF.

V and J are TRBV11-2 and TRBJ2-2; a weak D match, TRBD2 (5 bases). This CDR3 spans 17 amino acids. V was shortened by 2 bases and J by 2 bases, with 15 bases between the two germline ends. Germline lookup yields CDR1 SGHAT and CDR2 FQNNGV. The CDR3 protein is CASSLFSRTANTGELFF. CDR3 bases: TGTGCCAGCAGCTTATTTTCTAGGACTGCAAACACCGGGGAGCTGTTTTTT.

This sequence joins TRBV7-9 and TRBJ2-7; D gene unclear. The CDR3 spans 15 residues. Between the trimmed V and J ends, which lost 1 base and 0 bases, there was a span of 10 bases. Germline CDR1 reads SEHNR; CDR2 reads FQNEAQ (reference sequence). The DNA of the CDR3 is TGTGCCAGCAGCTTAGTACATTACGACTCCTACGAGCAGTACTTC. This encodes CASSLVHYDSYEQYF.

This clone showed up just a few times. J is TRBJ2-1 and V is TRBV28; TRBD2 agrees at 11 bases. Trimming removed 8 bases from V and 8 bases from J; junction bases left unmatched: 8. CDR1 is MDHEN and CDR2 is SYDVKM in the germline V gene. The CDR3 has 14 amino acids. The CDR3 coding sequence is TGTGCCAGCTTGGTAGCGGGAGGGCGAGATGAGCAGTTCTTC. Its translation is CASLVAGGRDEQFF.

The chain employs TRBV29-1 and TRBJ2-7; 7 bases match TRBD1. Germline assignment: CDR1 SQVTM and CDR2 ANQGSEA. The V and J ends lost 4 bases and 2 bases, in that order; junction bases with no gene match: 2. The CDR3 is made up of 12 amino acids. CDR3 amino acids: CSVVTGAYEQYF. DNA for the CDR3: TGCAGCGTTGTAACAGGGGCCTACGAGCAGTACTTC.

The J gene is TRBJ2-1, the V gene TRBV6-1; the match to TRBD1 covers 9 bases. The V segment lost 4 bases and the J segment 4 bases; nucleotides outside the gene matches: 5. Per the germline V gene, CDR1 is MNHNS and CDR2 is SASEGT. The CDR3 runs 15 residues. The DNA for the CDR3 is TGTGCCAGCAGTGTGGGGACAGGGTGGTACAATGAGCAGTTCTTC. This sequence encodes CASSVGTGWYNEQFF.

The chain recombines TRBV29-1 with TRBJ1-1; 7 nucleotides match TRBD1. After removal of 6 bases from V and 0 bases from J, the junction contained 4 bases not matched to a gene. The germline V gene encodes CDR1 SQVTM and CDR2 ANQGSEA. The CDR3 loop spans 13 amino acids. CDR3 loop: CSVSDRVNTEAFF. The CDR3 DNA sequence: TGCAGCGTAAGTGACAGGGTGAACACTGAAGCTTTCTTT.

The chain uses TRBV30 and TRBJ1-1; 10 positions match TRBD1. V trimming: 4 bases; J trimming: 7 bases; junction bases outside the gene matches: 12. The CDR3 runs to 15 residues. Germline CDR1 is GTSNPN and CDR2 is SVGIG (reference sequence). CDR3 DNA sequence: TGTGCCTGGACGATCAAGACAGGGGGCTTTAGTGAAGCTTTCTTT. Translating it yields CAWTIKTGGFSEAFF.

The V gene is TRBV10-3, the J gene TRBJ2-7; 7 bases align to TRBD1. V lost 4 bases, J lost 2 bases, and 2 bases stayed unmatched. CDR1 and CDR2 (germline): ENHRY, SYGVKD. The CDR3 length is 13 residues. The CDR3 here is CAISAGTAYEQYF. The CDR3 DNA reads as TGTGCCATCAGTGCGGGGACAGCCTACGAGCAGTACTTC.

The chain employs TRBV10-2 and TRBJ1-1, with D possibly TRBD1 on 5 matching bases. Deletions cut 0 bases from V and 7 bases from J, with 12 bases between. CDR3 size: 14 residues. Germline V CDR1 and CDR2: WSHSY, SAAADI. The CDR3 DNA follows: TGCGCCAGCAGTGAGTCGGTGACCGACAGTGAAGCTTTCTTT. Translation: CASSESVTDSEAFF.

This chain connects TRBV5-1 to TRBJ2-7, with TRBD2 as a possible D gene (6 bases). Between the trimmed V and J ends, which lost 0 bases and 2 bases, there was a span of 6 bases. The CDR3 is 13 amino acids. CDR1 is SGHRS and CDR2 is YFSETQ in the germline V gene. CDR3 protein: CASSLGTTYEQYF. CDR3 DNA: TGCGCCAGCAGCTTGGGGACTACCTACGAGCAGTACTTC.

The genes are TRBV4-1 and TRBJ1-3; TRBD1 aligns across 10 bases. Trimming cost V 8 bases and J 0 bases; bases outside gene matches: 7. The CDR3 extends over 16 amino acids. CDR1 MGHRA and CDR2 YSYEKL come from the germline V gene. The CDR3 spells CASAGGQGPSGNTIYF. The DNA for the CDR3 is TGCGCCAGCGCGGGGGGACAGGGGCCCTCTGGAAACACCATATATTTT.

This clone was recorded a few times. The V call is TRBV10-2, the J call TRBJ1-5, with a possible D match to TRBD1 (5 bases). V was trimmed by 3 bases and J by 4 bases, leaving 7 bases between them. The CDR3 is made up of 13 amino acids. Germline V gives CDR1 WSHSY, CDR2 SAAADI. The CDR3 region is CASSEAGNQPQHF. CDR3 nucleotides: TGCGCCAGCAGTGAAGCAGGGAATCAGCCCCAGCATTTT.

The CDR3 reads CASSFGTGGGGNQPQHF. CDR3 nucleotide sequence: TGTGCCAGCAGTTTCGGGACAGGGGGCGGCGGCAATCAGCCCCAGCATTTT. V is TRBV27 and J is TRBJ1-5; 12 bases map to TRBD1. J lost 2 bases, V lost 3 bases, and 5 bases had no gene match. CDR1 is MNHEY, CDR2 SMNVEV, per germline (reference sequence). The length of the CDR3 is 17 residues.

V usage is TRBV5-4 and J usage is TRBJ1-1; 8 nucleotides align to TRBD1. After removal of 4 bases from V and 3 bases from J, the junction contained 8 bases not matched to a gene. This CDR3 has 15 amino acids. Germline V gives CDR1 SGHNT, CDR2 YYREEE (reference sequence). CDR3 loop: CASSANNRGYTEAFF. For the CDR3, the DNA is TGTGCCAGCAGCGCCAATAACAGGGGGTACACTGAAGCTTTCTTT.

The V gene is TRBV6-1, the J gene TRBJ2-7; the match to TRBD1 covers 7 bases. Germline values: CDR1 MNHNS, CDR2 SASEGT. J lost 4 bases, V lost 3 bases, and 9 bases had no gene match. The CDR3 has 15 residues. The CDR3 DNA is TGTGCCAGCAGTGATTTAACAGGGGTAGGATACGAGCAGTACTTC. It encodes CASSDLTGVGYEQYF.

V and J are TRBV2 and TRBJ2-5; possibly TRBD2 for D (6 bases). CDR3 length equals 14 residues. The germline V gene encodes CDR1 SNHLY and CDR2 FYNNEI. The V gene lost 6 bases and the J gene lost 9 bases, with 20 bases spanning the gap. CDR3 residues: CASSSLARTGAQYF. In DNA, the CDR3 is TGTGCCAGCAGCAGTCTAGCGAGAACTGGGGCCCAGTACTTC.

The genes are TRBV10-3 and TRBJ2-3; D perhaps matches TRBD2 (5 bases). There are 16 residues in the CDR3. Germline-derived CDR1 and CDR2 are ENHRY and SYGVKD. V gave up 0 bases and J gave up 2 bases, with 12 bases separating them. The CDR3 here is CAISESETNHTDTQYF. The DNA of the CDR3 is TGTGCCATCAGTGAGTCGGAGACTAACCACACAGATACGCAGTATTTT.

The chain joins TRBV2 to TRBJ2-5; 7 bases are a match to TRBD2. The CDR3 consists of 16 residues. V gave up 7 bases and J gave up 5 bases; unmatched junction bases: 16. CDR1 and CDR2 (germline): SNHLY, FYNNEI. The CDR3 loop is CASTPHAGGSGETQYF. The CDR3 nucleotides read TGTGCCAGCACTCCACACGCGGGCGGGAGCGGGGAGACCCAGTACTTC.

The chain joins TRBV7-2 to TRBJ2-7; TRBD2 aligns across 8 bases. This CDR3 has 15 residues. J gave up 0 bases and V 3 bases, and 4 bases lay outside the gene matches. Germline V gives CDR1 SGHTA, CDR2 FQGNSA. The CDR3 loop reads CASSFGTSGSYEQYF. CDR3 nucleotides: TGTGCCAGCAGCTTTGGAACTAGCGGCTCCTACGAGCAGTACTTC.

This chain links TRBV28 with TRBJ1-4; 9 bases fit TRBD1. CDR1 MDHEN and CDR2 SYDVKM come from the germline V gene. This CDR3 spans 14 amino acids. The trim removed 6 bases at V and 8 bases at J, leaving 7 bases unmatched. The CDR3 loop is CASRTGTGWEKLFF. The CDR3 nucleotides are TGTGCCAGCAGAACCGGGACAGGGTGGGAAAAACTGTTTTTT.